The clone carrying this T cell receptor (beta chain) was counted a few times. The data stem from a study of cytomegalovirus exposure and HLA in healthy donors. Assay used: immunoSEQ multiplex PCR; TCRdb lists only in-frame clones, some missing. The sample holds around 150,000 clones, roughly 91% seen once. The receptor's source is a woman younger than 30 in good health and CMV-seropositive. The sequenced sample was PBMCs.

Here the CDR3 reads CASSLQQFLANTGELFF. CDR3 in DNA: TGTGCCAGCAGCTTGCAACAGTTTTTGGCGAACACCGGGGAGCTGTTTTTT. J is TRBJ2-2 and V is TRBV13; the D is unclear. This CDR3 has 17 amino acids. CDR1 is PRHDT and CDR2 is FYEKMQ in the germline V gene (reference sequence). Trimming cost V 3 bases and J 0 bases, with 14 bases left between them.